This paragraph covers one T cell receptor (beta chain) sequence. What antigen it recognizes has not been identified. Base qualities are not provided; no much larger clone lies one nucleotide away. This entry comes from a study of T cell responses to AZD1222 COVID-19 vaccine (dated by TCRdb to the early 2020s). About the full investigation: AZD1222 recipients whose second dose came at about 4 weeks and those whose second dose came at about 12 weeks were combined into one group, since spike-specific TCR depth and breadth did not differ between the two schedules. Trial participants were enrolled by age into subgroups of 18-55, 56-69 and 70-plus years, and approximately 150, 30 and 60 TCR-sequenced participants, respectively, were included in these subgroups. A total of 233 trial participants underwent TCR sequencing, of whom 200 to 220 had received two doses of AZD1222 and roughly 26 had received two doses of the MenACWY control vaccine.

The CDR3 spans 16 residues, from the cysteine through the phenylalanine. Solely the CDR3 DNA is kept, with 48 bases framed from the first base. The germline V gene encodes CDR1 LGHNA and CDR2 YSLEER. Trimming takes 1 base from V and 5 bases from J, and the germline ends sit 12 bases apart. Findings and caveats that apply to the study as a whole: Because no samples from the day 14 peak response were available, repertoires could be characterized only after the peak T cell response. Participants were mostly white British, with more females than males. The authors suggested clonal diversity may have been underestimated. Conclusions about previously exposed vaccinees are limited, since just five or six AZD1222 recipients were seropositive for SARS-CoV-2 at baseline. A significant rise in spike-specific TCR breadth and depth was observed after two AZD1222 doses relative to day 0 and relative to MenACWY recipients. Reportedly, close to half of the unique spike-specific TCRs recognized epitopes lying outside the regions that are mutated in the B.1.351 and B.1.1.7 variants. CD4 TCRs associated with the vaccine covered the entire spike protein, and the dominant responses were in regions 160-218 and 743-854. In the small 56-69-year group, the increase in depth fell short of significance, most likely because of low power.

The CDR3 regions of human TCRbeta chains were analyzed by immunosequencing. The original methods were these. Repertoire TCRs were checked for matches against a reference library of SARS-CoV-2-specific TCRs that had been generated using the MIRA antigen-specificity platform. Breadth was defined as the fraction of unique TCRs that were SARS-CoV-2-associated. Depth was defined as the fraction of total T cells that were SARS-CoV-2-associated. Using the MIRA data, each spike-specific TCR was mapped to the spike region that the TCR reacts to and placed in a CD4 or CD8 class. Log10-transformed breadth and depth values were compared by one-way ANOVA with Sidak's multiple comparisons tests. The immuneACCESS repertoire file appears here via TCRdb, limited to in-frame rearrangements. These files lack a portion of the clones; in checked studies, under half of the deficit traces to unresolved V genes, and the cause of the others is not known. Clonal size and the V and J genes are those of that table, whereas D and trimming came from the DNA. This sample lists 150,000 or so clones; 80% to 90% were detected once. The ten biggest clones cover 20% to 25% of the sample.

Read against the paper, the sample's time point label means: baseline before first vaccination. Vaccinee samples were obtained from the UK trials COV001 and COV002, which included a single-blind randomized controlled phase 2/3 trial of AZD1222 (ChAdOx1 nCoV-19) in healthy adults. For TCRbeta chain sequencing, PBMC samples were collected from trial participants at day 0 and at day 28 after the second dose. The rearrangement combines TRBV4-3 with TRBJ1-6, with no D gene named confidently. Sequencing was performed on peripheral blood, taken on day 0 of AZD1222 vaccination. This clonotype was obtained from an adult in good health. The CDR3 is CASSQVRTENNSPLHF. The nucleotide sequence reads TGCGCCAGCAGCCAAGTTCGGACGGAGAATAATTCACCCCTCCACTTT.